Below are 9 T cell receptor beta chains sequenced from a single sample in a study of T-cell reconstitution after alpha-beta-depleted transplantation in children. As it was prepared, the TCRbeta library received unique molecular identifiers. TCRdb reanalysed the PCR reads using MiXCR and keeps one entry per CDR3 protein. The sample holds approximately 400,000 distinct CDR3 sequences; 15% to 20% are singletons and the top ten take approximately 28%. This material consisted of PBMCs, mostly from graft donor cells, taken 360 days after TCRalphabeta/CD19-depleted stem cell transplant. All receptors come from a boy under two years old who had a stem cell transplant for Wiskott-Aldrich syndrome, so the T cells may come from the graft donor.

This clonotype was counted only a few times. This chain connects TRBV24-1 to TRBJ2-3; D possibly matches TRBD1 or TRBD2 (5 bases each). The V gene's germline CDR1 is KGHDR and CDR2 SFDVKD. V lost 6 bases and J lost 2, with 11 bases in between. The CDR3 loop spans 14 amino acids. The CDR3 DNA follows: TGTGCCACCAGTCCTTTGGGGGTCACAGATACGCAGTATTTT. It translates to CATSPLGVTDTQYF.

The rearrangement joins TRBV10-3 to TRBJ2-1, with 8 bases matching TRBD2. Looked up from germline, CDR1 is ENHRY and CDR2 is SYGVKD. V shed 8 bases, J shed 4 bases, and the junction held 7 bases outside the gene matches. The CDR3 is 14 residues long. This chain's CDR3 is CAIATSGLYNEQFF. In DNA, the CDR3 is TGTGCCATCGCTACTAGCGGCCTATACAATGAGCAGTTCTTC.

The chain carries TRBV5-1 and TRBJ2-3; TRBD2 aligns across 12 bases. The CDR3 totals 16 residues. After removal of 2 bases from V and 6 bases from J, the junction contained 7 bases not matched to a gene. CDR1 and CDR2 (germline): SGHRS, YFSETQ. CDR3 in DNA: TGCGCCAGCAGCTTACCTAGCGGGGGGGGAGAGGATACGCAGTATTTT. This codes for CASSLPSGGGEDTQYF.

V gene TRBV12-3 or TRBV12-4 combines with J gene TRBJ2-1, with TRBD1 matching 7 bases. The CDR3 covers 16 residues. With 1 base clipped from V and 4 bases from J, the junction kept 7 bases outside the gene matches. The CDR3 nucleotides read TGTGCCAGCAGTTTAGTAGGACAGGAATTTTACAATGAGCAGTTCTTC. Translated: CASSLVGQEFYNEQFF.

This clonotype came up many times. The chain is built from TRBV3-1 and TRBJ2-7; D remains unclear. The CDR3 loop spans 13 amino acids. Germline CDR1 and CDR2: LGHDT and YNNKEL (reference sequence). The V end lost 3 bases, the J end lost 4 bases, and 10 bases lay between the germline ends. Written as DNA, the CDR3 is TGTGCCAGCAGCCACTCCCCCGGGTACGAGCAGTACTTC. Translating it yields CASSHSPGYEQYF.

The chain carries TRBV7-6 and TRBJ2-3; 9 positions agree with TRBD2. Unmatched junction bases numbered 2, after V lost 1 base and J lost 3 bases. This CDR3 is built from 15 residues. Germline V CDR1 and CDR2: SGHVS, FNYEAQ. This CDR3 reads CASSLGTSVTDTQYF. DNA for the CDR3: TGTGCCAGCAGCTTAGGGACTAGCGTGACAGATACGCAGTATTTT.

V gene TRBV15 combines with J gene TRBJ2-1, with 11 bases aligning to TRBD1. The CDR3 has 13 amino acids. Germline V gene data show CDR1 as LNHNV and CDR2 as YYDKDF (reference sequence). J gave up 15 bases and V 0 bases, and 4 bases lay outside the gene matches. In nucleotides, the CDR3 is TGTGCCACCAGCAGAGATGGACAGGGGGCCCCGTTCTTC. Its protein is CATSRDGQGAPFF.

The CDR3 here is CASSLRTSGKYDEQYF. The CDR3 coding sequence is TGCGCCAGCAGCCTCCGGACTAGCGGGAAATACGACGAGCAGTACTTC. The chain is built from TRBV5-1 and TRBJ2-7; the match to TRBD2 covers 12 bases. Trimming at V came to 4 bases and at J to 5 bases, leaving 10 bases not matched to a gene. The CDR3 is 16 amino acids. The germline V gene has CDR1 SGHRS and CDR2 YFSETQ.

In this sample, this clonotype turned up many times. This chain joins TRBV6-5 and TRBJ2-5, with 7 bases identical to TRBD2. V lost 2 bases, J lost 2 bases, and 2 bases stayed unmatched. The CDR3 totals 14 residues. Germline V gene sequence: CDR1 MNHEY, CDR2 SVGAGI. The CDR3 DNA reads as TGTGCCAGCAGTTACCTGGGACTACAAGAGACCCAGTACTTC. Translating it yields CASSYLGLQETQYF.